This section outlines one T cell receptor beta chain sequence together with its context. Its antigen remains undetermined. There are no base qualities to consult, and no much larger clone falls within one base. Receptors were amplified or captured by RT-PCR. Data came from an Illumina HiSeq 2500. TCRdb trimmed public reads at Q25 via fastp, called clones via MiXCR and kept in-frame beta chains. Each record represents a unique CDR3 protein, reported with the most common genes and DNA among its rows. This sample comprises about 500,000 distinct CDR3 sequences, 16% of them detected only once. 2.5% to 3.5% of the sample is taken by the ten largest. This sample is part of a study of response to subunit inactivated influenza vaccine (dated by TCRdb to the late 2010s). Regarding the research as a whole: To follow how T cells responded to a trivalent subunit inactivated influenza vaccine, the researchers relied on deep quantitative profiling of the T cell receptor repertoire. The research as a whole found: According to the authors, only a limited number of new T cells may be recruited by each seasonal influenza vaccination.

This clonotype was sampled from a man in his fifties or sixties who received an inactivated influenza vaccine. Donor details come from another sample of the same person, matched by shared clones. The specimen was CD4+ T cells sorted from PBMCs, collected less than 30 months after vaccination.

CDR3 sequence: CASSERAFNQVSGANVLTF. The nucleotide sequence reads TGTGCCAGCAGCGAACGCGCATTTAATCAAGTTTCTGGGGCCAACGTCCTGACTTTC. The rearranged chain carries TRBV28 and TRBJ2-6; the D gene is unclear. Deletion took 6 bases off V and 1 base off J, with a span of 22 bases between the germline ends. Inclusive of the bounding cysteine and phenylalanine, the CDR3 is 19 residues long. Kept here is only the CDR3 DNA, which spans 57 bases and is read in frame from base 1. For CDR1 and CDR2, the germline V gene lists MDHEN and SYDVKM.